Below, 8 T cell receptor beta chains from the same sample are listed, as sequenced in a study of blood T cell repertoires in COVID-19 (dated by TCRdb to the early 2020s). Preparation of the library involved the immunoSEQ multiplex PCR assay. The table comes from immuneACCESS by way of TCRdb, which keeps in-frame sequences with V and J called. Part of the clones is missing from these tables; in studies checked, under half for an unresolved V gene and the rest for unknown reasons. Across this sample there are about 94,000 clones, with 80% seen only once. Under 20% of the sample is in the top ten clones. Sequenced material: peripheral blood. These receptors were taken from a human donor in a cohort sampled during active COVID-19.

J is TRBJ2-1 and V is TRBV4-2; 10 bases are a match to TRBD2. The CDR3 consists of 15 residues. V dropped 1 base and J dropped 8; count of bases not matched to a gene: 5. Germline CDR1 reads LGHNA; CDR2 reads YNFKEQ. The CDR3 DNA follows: TGTGCCAGCAGCCAAGGGGGGACTAGCGCCGATGAGCAGTTCTTC. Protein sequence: CASSQGGTSADEQFF.

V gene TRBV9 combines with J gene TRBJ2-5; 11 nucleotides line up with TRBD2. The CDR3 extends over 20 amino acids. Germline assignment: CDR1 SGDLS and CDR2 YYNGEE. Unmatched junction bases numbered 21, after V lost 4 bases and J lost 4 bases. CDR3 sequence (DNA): TGTGCCAGCAGCCCCGCACCGGATGACTGGCTAGCGGGAGGAGGAGAGACCCAGTACTTC. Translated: CASSPAPDDWLAGGGETQYF. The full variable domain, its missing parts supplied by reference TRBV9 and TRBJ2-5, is DSGVTQTPKHLITATGQRVTLRCSPRSGDLSVYWYQQSLDQGLQFLIQYYNGEERAKGNILERFSAQQFPDLHSELNLSSLELGDSALYFCASSPAPDDWLAGGGETQYFGPGTRLLVL.

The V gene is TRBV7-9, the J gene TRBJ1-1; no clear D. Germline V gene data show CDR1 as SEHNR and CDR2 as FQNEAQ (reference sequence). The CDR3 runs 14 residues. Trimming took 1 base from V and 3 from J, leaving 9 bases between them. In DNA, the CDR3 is TGTGCCAGCAGCTTAGAAGGAGCAGACACTGAAGCTTTCTTT. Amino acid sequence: CASSLEGADTEAFF.

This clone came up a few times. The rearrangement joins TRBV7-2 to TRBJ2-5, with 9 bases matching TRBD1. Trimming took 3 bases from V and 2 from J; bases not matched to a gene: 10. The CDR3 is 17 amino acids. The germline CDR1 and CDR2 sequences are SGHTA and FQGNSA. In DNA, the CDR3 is TGTGCCAGCAGCTTTAAGTTCCTGACAGGGGGACAAGAGACCCAGTACTTC. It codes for CASSFKFLTGGQETQYF.

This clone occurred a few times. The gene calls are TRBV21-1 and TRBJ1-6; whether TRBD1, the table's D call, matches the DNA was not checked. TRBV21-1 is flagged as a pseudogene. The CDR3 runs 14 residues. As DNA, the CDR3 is TGTGCCAGTTTCACAGGGGAGTACAATTCACCCCTCCACTTT. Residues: CASFTGEYNSPLHF.

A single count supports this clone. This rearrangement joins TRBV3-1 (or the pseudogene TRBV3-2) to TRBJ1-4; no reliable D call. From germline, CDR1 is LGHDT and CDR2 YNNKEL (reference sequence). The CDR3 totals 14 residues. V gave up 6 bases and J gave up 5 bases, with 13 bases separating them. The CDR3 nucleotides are TGTGCCAGCAGTCCCGGAGATAGGAATGAAAAACTGTTTTTT. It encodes CASSPGDRNEKLFF.

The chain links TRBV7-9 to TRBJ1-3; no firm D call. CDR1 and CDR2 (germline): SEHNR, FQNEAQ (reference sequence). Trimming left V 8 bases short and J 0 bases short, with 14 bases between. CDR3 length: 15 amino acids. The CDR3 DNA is TGTGCCAGCTCTAAAGGCGGCAGCTCTGGAAACACCATATATTTT. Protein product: CASSKGGSSGNTIYF.

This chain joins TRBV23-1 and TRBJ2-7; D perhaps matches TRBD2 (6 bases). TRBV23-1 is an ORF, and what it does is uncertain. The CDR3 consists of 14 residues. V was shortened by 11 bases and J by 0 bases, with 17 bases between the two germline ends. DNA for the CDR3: TGCGCCGTAGAGGCGGGGAAATACTCCTACGAGCAGTACTTC. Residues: CAVEAGKYSYEQYF.